This T cell receptor (beta chain) was sequenced during a study of Ad26.COV2.S vaccination and SARS-CoV-2 variants. Profiled with immunoSEQ multiplex PCR; TCRdb holds only in-frame clones, not every one. The top ten clones hold around 13% of a sample with about 480,000 clones, roughly 89% of them seen once. The CDR3 is 15 amino acids. In germline, CDR1 is MNHNS, CDR2 SASEGT. The study, taken as a whole, reports: Possible underestimation of total T cell responses by the TCR breadth and depth analyses was noted. Comparable non-spike TCR breadth was observed in vaccine and placebo recipients.

Treatment: approximately 18 received Ad26.COV2.S at low or high dose, single or two shots; roughly five received placebo; per-sample allocation not given. Specimens were obtained on day 63 following the first vaccine or placebo injection. A Boston donor was an adult aged 18-55 years. Remarks on this clone: The antigen remains undetermined. One end of the junction is discordant with germline, which a read error may explain.

This sequence joins TRBV6-1 and TRBJ1-2, with TRBD1 matching 7 bases. The clonotype was recovered from a person aged 18-60 years who received the Ad26.COV2.S COVID-19 vaccine or a placebo. Sample: peripheral blood, taken in a trial of Ad26.COV2.S vaccine versus placebo. The CDR3 loop reads CASREGTAYNYGYTF. The CDR3 region has the DNA TGTGCCAGCAGAGAAGGGACAGCCTATAACTATGGCTACACCTTC.